This T cell receptor (beta chain) came from a study of identical twins (dated by TCRdb to 2016 to 2018). In terms of the full investigation: To test whether fetal clonotypes persist, the study used deep sequencing on TCR alpha and beta repertoires from monozygotic twins, unrelated adults of various ages, and cord blood. To rule out contamination, the twin experiments were replicated at different times with different library preparation protocols. Paper-wide results and their limitations: A weaker excess of twin sharing was found in beta out-of-frame sequences because the signal-to-noise ratio was lowered by fewer shared sequences. Conclusions relied on cross-sectional statistical analysis, since the same donors could not be followed over many years. Out-of-frame TCR alpha sharing in monozygotic twins was systematically underestimated by recombination models, whereas sharing between unrelated individuals was in agreement with the recombination models. Fewer insertions were carried by abundant cord blood beta clonotypes, a similar but weaker trend appeared in young adult naive repertoires, and no such trend appeared in memory repertoires. Compared with coincidental sharing between unrelated individuals, out-of-frame TCR alpha sequences shared between twins had an excess of sequences with low generation probability. Invariant T cells such as MAIT and iNKT could partly confound zero-insertion analyses, though diverse VJ usage argued against this for most clonotypes.

Every donor was a healthy Caucasian. The researchers also sequenced three unrelated adults who were not twins: a male aged 18 to 30, a male aged 50 to 60, and a female aged 50 to 60. Miltenyi CD45RO+ enrichment and human naive T-cell isolation kits were used to isolate memory (CD45RO+) and naive T cells from PBMC. The library was prepared using 5' RACE. This sample was sequenced with an Illumina HiSeq 2000. Template switching introduced a universal primer binding site; the final cDNA contained a unique molecular identifier, enabling accurate counting of TCR cDNA molecules. Specific primers in the conserved constant-segment region were used to synthesize first-strand cDNA for TCR alpha and beta chains. To control for contamination, every cDNA library carried two barcodes: a SMART-Mk sample barcode plus Illumina barcodes. Two successive PCR steps introduced TruSeq adapter sequences along with Illumina sample barcodes. TCR alpha and beta cDNA libraries were sequenced on the Illumina HiSeq platform with custom primers. The authors processed their data as follows. MiGEC processed the raw reads to extract unique molecular identifiers, while MiXCR was used to determine the CDR3 positions. Recombination models were inferred per individual with the repgenHMM and IGoR tools using an EM algorithm. Shared clonotype analysis was performed with the tcR package in R, normalizing sharing by the product of cloneset sizes. To study raw recombination free of thymic and clonal selection effects, out-of-frame nonproductive sequences were analyzed. The raw public reads went through TCRdb reprocessing: fastp at Q25, MiXCR clone calling, in-frame beta chains kept. Records with the same CDR3 protein are collapsed into one entry carrying the most frequent genes and DNA. None of the V and J calls come from the authors' own analysis; TCRdb made them. The sample table records more than 350,000 distinct CDR3 sequences; 9% to 10% of these occur just once. The leading ten clones occupy roughly 9% of the sample.

Of note for this clonotype: Its antigen remains unidentified. Base qualities are not provided; no much larger clone lies one nucleotide away.

This clonotype was sampled from a woman between 45 and 65 years old in good health. The material sequenced was naive T cells sorted from blood. This sample's cell subset or site label indicates: cells isolated with a human naive T-cell isolation kit.

The DNA sequence is given as TGTGCCAGCAGTTACTCTCGGGGGCTCAGCTGCTACAATGAGCAGTTCTTC. This translates into CASSYSRGLSCYNEQFF. The V and J segments used are TRBV6-2 or TRBV6-3 and TRBJ2-1, with the D segment possibly TRBD1 or TRBD2, each aligning over 6 bases. Sequences MNHEY (CDR1) and SVGEGT (CDR2) are obtained from the germline V gene. V is pared back by 0 bases and J by 3 bases, with 15 bases lying between the germline termini. The CDR3 contains 17 residues, cysteine and phenylalanine counted. Kept here is only the CDR3 DNA, which spans 51 bases and is read in frame from base 1.